One and the same sample provided the 4 T cell receptor beta chains below, sequenced in a study of T cell clonality in common variable immunodeficiency. TCRdb's table, derived via immunoSEQ multiplex PCR, lists solely in-frame clones and lacks some. The sample holds 40,000 to 55,000 clones, and no clone turns up only once. The specimen was peripheral blood mononuclear cells. The receptors shown here come from a person between 18 and 70 years old in good health.

This clone was seen repeatedly, ten times or more. Coverage ceases 3 residues before the CDR3 finishes, and the germline J gene fills in the end. V gene TRBV20-1 combines with J gene TRBJ1-2; 7 positions agree with TRBD1. J gave up 3 bases and V 1 base, and 5 bases lay outside the gene matches. Germline V lookup: CDR1 DFQATT, CDR2 SNEGSKA (reference sequence). CDR3 length equals 14 residues. The CDR3 bases that were read are TGCAGTGCTAGAGCCGGGACAGAAGACTATGGC. Residues: CSARAGTEDYG. The full CDR3 is CSARAGTEDYGYTF.

This clone was detected many times. The CDR3 end is not reached by the read, which stops 3 residues before it; the germline J gene fills it in. The rearrangement links TRBV19 to TRBJ1-2, with D unresolved. CDR1 and CDR2 (germline): LNHDA, SQIVND (reference sequence). This CDR3 region has 13 residues. The part of the CDR3 DNA that was read is TGTGCCAGTAGTACCCCCTCCTCTTTGGGC. Translating gives CASSTPSSLG. The entire CDR3 protein is CASSTPSSLGYTF.

There are many counts of this clone. The read halts 3 residues ahead of the CDR3 end, with the missing end drawn from the germline J gene. This sequence joins TRBV5-1 and TRBJ2-5; D may be TRBD2 (6 bases). This CDR3 has 14 amino acids. V shed 0 bases and J shed 5 bases, with 11 bases lying between them. Germline V gene lookup returns CDR1 SGHRS and CDR2 YFSETQ. The CDR3 here is CASSLDGGSETQYF. The covered CDR3 bases are TGCGCCAGCAGCTTGGATGGGGGGAGTGAGACC.

Details on this clone: The read finishes 3 residues shy of the CDR3 end, and the germline J gene is used to complete it. This chain uses TRBV7-8 with TRBJ2-2; TRBD2 aligns across 12 bases. The CDR3 is made up of 17 amino acids. V dropped 4 bases and J dropped 7; count of bases not matched to a gene: 10. Looked up from germline, CDR1 is SGHVS and CDR2 is FQNEAQ. The sequenced CDR3 bases are TGTGCCAGCAGCTCCCGACGACTAGCGGGAGTTGACGGGGAG. This encodes CASSSRRLAGVDGE. The whole CDR3 protein is CASSSRRLAGVDGELFF.